This record looks at one T cell receptor beta chain sequence and its context. The data originate from a study of blood T cell repertoires in COVID-19. In the study overall: Samples came from the United States, Italy and Spain, spanning acute and convalescent COVID-19. In each case, the material was cDNA or gDNA derived from T cells, B-cell-depleted T cells, or PBMCs.

CDR1 is SGHRS and CDR2 is YFSETQ in the germline V gene. Trimming took 2 bases from V and 2 from J, leaving 13 bases between them. CDR3 length: 15 amino acids. Original handling: Scientists estimated how many nucleated cells there were by amplifying reference gene primers. The data were produced by immunoSEQ multiplex PCR, yet TCRdb's version contains in-frame clones alone and is incomplete. V, J and clone size were drawn from that table, and D and trimming were deduced from the DNA. The sample holds 160,000 or so clones, approximately 91% seen once. The rearrangement joins TRBV5-1 to TRBJ1-2; maybe TRBD1 (6 bases). Sample: peripheral blood. The receptor comes from a man in his late teens or twenties with acute or convalescent COVID-19. The CDR3 protein is CASSLLQGRNYGYTF. The CDR3 DNA sequence: TGCGCCAGCAGCTTACTACAGGGTCGGAACTATGGCTACACCTTC.